This T cell receptor beta chain stems from a study of T cells in tuberculosis. Stated time point: new active TB diagnosis, blood taken before or within 7 days of starting treatment. Unsorted cryopreserved PBMC were sequenced, averaging around 100,000 T cells per clinical donor. Only in-frame clones appear in the TCRdb table, and some are missing; sequencing was by immunoSEQ multiplex PCR. The sample carries approximately 30,000 clones, 87% recorded once. The CDR3 has 14 residues. Germline lookup yields CDR1 MGHRA and CDR2 YSYEKL. V lost 0 bases to trimming and J lost 8 bases, with 11 bases between them.

The sequencing used PBMCs, collected at tuberculosis diagnosis. The V call is TRBV4-1, the J call TRBJ1-5; D is unresolved. The sequence was obtained from an adult with tuberculosis. For the CDR3, the DNA is TGCGCCAGCAGCCAAGAAGAGTTATCAAAGCCCCAGCATTTT. It is translated as CASSQEELSKPQHF.